The TCR beta chain described here comes from a study of control samples from healthy donors and cancer patients. Some clones are missing from TCRdb's copy, which holds only in-frame ones; the method was immunoSEQ multiplex PCR. Of tens of thousands of clones in the sample, about 89% were seen once. Germline values: CDR1 SNHLY, CDR2 FYNNEI. The CDR3 spans 16 residues. V lost 2 bases to trimming and J lost 4 bases; unmatched junction nucleotides: 4. This clone was seen only a few times. The origin of this receptor is a woman aged 45-65 years with colorectal cancer. V gene TRBV2 combines with J gene TRBJ2-3; 12 bases are a match to TRBD2. Sample: PBMCs. The CDR3 reads CASSELAGGLADTQYF. CDR3 DNA sequence: TGTGCCAGCAGTGAACTAGCGGGGGGGCTCGCAGATACGCAGTATTTT.